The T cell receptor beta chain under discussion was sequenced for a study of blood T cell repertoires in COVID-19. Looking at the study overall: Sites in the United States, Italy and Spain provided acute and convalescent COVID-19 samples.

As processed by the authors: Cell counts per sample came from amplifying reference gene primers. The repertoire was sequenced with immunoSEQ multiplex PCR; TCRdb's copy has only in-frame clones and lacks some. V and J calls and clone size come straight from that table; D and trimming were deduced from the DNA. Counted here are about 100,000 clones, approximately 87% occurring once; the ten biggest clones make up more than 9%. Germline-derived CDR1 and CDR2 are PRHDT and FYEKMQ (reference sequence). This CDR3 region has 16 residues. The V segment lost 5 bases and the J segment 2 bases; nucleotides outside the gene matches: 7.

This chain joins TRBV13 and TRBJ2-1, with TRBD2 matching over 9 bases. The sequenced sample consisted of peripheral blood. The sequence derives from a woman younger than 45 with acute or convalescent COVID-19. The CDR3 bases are TGTGCCAGCAGCCCCCGCGGGAGGGGAGCCTACAATGAGCAGTTCTTC. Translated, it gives CASSPRGRGAYNEQFF.